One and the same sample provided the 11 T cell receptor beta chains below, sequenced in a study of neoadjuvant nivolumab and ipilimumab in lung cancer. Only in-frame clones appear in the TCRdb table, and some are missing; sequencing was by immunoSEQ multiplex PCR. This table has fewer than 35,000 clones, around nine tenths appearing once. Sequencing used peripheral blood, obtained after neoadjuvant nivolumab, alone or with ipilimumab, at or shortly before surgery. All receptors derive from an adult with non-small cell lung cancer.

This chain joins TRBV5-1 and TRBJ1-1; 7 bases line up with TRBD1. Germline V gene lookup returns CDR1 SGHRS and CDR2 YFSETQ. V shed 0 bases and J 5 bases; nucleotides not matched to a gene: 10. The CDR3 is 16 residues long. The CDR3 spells CASSLGGTARGTEAFF. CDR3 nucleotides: TGCGCCAGCAGCTTGGGAGGCACCGCCAGGGGGACTGAAGCTTTCTTT. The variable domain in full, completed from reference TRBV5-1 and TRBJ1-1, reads KAGVTQTPRYLIKTRGQQVTLSCSPISGHRSVSWYQQTPGQGLQFLFEYFSETQRNKGNFPGRFSGRQFSNSRSEMNVSTLELGDSALYLCASSLGGTARGTEAFFGQGTRLTVV.

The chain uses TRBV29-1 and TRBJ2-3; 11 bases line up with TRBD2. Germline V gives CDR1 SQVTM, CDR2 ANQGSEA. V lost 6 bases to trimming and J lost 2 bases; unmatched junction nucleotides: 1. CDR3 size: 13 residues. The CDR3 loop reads CSVGLAVTDTQYF. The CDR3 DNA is TGCAGCGTGGGACTAGCGGTCACAGATACGCAGTATTTT.

The CDR3 here is CASSLVASGKAFF. The DNA for the CDR3 is TGTGCCAGCAGCTTGGTCGCCTCGGGGAAGGCTTTCTTT. This chain uses TRBV5-6 with TRBJ1-1; D not resolved. Trimming pared 0 bases from V and 11 bases from J, leaving 14 bases between. This CDR3 region has 13 residues. Germline CDR1 is SGHDT and CDR2 is YYEEEE.

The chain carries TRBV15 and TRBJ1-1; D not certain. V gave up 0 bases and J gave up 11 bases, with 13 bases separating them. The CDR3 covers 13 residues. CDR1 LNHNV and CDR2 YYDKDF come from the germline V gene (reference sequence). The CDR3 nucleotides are TGTGCCACCAGCAGAGAAGGGCCCCAAACGGCTTTCTTT. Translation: CATSREGPQTAFF.

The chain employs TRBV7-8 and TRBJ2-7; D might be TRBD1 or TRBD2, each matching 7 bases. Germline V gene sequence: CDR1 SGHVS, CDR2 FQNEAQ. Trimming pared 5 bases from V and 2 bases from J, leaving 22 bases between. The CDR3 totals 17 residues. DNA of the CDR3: TGTGCCAGCAGCAAGCGGGACAGCCCAAAGGGTGCCTACGAGCAGTACTTC. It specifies CASSKRDSPKGAYEQYF.

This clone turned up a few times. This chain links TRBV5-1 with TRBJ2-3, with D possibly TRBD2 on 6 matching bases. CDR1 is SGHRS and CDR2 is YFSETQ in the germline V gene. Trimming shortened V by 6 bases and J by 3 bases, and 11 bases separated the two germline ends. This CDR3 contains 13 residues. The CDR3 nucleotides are TGCGCCAGCACCATAGCGGCGACAGATACGCAGTATTTT. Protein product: CASTIAATDTQYF.

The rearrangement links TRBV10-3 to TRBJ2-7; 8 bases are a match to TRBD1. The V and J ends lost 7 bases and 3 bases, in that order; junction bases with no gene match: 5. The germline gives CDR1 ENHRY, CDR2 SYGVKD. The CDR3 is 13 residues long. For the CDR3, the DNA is TGTGCCATCATGGACAGGGCTAACTACGAGCAGTACTTC. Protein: CAIMDRANYEQYF.

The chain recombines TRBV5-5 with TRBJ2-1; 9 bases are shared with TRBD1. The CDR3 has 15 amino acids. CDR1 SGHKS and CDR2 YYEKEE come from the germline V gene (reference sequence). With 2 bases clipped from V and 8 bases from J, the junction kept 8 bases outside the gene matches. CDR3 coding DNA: TGTGCCAGCAGCTTCTCTGGACAGGGGTGGGATGAGCAGTTCTTC. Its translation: CASSFSGQGWDEQFF.

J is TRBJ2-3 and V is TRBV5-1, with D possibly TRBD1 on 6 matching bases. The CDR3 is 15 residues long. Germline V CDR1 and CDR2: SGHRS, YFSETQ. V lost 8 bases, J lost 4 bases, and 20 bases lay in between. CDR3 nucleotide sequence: TGCGCCAGTAAACCGGGACCTAGGGGGTCAGATACGCAGTATTTT. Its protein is CASKPGPRGSDTQYF.

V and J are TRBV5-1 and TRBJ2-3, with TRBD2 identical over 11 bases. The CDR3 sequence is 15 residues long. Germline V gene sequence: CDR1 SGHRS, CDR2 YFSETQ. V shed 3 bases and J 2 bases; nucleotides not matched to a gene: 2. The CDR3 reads CASSSSGGSTDTQYF. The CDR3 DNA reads TGCGCCAGCAGCTCTAGCGGGGGGTCCACAGATACGCAGTATTTT.

CDR3 residues: CASSFLETQYF. The CDR3, as DNA: TGTGCCAGCAGTTTCTTAGAGACCCAGTACTTC. The V call is TRBV6-6, the J call TRBJ2-5; D remains ambiguous. The CDR3 extends over 11 amino acids. V shed 4 bases and J shed 4 bases, with 4 bases lying between them. The germline CDR1 and CDR2 sequences are MNHNY and SVGAGI (reference sequence).